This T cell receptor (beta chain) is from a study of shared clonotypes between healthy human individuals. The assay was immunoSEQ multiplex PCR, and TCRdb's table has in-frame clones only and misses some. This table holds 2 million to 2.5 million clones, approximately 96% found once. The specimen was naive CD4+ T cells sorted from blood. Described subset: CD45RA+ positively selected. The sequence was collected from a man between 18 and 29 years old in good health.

The CDR3, as DNA: TGCGCCAGCAGCCCCCGGGACAGTCGCTACGAGCAGTACTTC. Protein: CASSPRDSRYEQYF. The J gene is TRBJ2-7, the V gene TRBV5-1; 7 bases are shared with TRBD1. This CDR3 is built from 14 residues. Germline assignment: CDR1 SGHRS and CDR2 YFSETQ. The J segment lost 3 bases and the V segment lost 4 bases, leaving 7 bases of the junction unmatched.